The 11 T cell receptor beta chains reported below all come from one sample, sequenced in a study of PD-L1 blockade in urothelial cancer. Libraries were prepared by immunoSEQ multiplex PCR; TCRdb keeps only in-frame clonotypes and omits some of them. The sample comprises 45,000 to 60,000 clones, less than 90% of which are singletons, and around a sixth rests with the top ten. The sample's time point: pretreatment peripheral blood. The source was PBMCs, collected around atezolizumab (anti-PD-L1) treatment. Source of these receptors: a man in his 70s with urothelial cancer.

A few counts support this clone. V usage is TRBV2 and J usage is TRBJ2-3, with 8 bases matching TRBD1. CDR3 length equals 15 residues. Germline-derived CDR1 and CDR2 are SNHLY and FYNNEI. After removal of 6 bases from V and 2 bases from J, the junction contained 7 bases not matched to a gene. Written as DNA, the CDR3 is TGTGCCAGCAGCCCCGGACAGGGATTCACAGATACGCAGTATTTT. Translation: CASSPGQGFTDTQYF.

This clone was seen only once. CDR3 DNA: TGTGCCAGTAGTATGAGGGCGGGAGGTTACCACAATGAGCAGTTCTTC. Its protein product is CASSMRAGGYHNEQFF. The chain has TRBV19 and TRBJ2-1; 8 bases are shared with TRBD2. Trimming at V came to 3 bases and at J to 5 bases, leaving 9 bases not matched to a gene. The germline V gene encodes CDR1 LNHDA and CDR2 SQIVND (reference sequence). The CDR3 sequence is 16 residues long.

The CDR3 region has the DNA TGTGCCAGCAGCTTAGGACAGGGGCCAGAGACCCAGTACTTC. Translated, it gives CASSLGQGPETQYF. The rearrangement joins TRBV11-2 to TRBJ2-5; 8 bases align to TRBD1. The CDR3 covers 14 residues. V gave up 1 base and J gave up 4 bases; unmatched junction bases: 2. Germline-derived CDR1 and CDR2 are SGHAT and FQNNGV.

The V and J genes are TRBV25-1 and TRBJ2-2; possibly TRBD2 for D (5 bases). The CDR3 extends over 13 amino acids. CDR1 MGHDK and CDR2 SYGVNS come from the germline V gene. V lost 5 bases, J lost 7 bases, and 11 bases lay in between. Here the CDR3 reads CASSLEVSGELFF. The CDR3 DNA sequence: TGTGCCAGCAGTTTGGAGGTCAGCGGGGAGCTGTTTTTT.

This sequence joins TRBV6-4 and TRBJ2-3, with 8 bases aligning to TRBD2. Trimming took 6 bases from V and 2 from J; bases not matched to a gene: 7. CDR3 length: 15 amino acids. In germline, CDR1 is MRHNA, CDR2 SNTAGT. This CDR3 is CASSGLAGDTDTQYF. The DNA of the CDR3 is TGTGCCAGCAGCGGACTAGCAGGAGACACAGATACGCAGTATTTT.

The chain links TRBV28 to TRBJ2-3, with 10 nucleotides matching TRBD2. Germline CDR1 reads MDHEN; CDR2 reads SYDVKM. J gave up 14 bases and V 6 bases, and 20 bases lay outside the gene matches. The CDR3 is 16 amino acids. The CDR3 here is CASRSPEASGRLYAYF. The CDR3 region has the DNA TGTGCCAGCAGGTCCCCCGAGGCTAGCGGGAGATTATACGCGTATTTT. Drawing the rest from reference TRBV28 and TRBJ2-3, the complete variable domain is DVKVTQSSRYLVKRTGEKVFLECVQDMDHENMFWYRQDPGLGLRLIYFSYDVKMKEKGDIPEGYSVSREKKERFSLILESASTNQTSMYLCASRSPEASGRLYAYFGPGTRLTVL.

The CDR3 sequence is CASSRPGVDEQFF. DNA of the CDR3: TGTGCCAGCAGCCGACCGGGAGTCGATGAGCAGTTCTTC. The V call is TRBV6-1, the J call TRBJ2-1; TRBD2 might be the D (6 bases). The CDR3 covers 13 residues. With 6 bases removed from V and 8 bases from J, the gap between germline ends came to 14 bases. Germline CDR1 is MNHNS and CDR2 is SASEGT.

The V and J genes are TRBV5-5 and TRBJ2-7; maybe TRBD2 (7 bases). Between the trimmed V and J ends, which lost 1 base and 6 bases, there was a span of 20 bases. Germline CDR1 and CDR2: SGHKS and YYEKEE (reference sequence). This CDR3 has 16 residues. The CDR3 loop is CASSLWGLGGQSEQYF. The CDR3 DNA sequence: TGTGCCAGCAGCTTGTGGGGGTTGGGGGGGCAGAGCGAGCAGTACTTC.

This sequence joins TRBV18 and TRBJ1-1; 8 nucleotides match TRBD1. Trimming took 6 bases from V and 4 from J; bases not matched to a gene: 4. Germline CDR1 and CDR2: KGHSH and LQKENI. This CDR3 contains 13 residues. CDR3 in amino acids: CASSQGAPTEAFF. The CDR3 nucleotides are TGTGCCAGCTCCCAGGGGGCGCCCACTGAAGCTTTCTTT.

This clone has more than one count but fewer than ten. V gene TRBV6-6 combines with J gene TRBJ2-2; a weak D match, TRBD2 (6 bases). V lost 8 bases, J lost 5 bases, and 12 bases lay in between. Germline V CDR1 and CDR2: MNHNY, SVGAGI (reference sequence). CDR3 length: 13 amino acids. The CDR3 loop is CASGGGGTGELFF. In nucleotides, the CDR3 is TGTGCCAGCGGGGGAGGAGGAACCGGGGAGCTGTTTTTT.

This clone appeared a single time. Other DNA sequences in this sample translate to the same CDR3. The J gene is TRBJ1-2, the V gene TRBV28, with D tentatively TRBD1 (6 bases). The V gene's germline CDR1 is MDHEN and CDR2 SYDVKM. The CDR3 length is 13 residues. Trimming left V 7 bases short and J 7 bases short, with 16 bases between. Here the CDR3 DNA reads TGTGCCAGCATCGATACAGGGTCCCGTGGCTACACCTTC. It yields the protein CASIDTGSRGYTF.